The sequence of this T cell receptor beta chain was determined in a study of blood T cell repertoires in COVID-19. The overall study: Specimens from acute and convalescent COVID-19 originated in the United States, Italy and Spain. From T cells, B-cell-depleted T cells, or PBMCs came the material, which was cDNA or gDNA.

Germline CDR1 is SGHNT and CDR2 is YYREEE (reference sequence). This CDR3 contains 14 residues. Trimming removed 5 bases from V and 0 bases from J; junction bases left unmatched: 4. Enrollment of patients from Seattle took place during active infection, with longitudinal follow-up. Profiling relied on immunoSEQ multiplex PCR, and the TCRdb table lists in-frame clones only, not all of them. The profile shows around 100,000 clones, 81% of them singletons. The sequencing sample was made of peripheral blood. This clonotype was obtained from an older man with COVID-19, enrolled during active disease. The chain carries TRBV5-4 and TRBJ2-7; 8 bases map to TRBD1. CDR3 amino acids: CASSPDRASYEQYF. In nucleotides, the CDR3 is TGTGCCAGCAGTCCGGACAGGGCCTCCTACGAGCAGTACTTC.